Described below is a single TCR beta chain sequence and its context. Antigen specificity is unknown. The sample belongs to a study of cytomegalovirus exposure and HLA in healthy donors. General study findings and limits: According to a later analysis, donors in an Asian-associated ancestry cluster reportedly had fewer N-insertions than the roughly 630-donor mean.

Trimming cost V 2 bases and J 6 bases; bases outside gene matches: 6. The CDR3 spans 16 residues. From germline, CDR1 is LGHNA and CDR2 YSLEER. The PCR contained 60 Vbeta and 13 Jbeta primers. Data came from immunoSEQ multiplex PCR; TCRdb stores just in-frame clones and leaves some out. Among 110,000 to 150,000 clones listed, roughly four fifths were seen once. This clonotype originated in a male donor in good health and CMV-seronegative. Sequenced sample: PBMCs. The chain combines TRBV4-3 with TRBJ2-1, with TRBD2 matching 11 bases. The CDR3 bases are TGCGCCAGCAGCCAATTAGCGGGAGGGCCGGGCAATGAGCAGTTCTTC. Residues: CASSQLAGGPGNEQFF.